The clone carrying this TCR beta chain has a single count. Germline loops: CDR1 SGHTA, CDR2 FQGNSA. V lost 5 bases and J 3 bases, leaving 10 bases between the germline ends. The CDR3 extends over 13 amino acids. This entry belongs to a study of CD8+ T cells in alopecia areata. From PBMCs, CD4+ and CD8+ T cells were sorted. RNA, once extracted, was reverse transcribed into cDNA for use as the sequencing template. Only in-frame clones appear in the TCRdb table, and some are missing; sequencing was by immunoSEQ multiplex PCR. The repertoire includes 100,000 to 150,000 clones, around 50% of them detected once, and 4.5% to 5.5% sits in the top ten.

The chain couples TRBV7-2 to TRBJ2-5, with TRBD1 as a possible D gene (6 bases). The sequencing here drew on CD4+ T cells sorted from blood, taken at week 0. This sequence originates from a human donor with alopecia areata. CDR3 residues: CASSAYREETQYF. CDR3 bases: TGTGCCAGCAGCGCATACAGGGAAGAGACCCAGTACTTC.